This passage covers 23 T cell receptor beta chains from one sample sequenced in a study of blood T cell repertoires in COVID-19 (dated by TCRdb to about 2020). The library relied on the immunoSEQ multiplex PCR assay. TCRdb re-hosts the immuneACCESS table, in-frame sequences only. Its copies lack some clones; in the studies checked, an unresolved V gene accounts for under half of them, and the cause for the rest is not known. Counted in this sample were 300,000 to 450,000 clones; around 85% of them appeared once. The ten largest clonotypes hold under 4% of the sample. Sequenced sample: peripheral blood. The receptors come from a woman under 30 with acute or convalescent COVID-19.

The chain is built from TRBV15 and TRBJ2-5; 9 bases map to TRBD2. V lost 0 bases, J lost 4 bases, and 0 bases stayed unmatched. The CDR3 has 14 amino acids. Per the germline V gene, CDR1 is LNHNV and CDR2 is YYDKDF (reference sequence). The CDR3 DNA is TGTGCCACCAGCAGAGATAGCGGGGGAGAGACCCAGTACTTC. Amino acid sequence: CATSRDSGGETQYF.

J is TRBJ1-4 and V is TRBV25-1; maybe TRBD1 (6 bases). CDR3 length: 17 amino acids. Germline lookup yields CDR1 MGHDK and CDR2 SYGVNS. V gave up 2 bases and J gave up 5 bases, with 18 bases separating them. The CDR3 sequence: CASSERGIDRLNEKLFF. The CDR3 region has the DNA TGTGCCAGCAGTGAACGAGGGATTGACAGGTTAAATGAAAAACTGTTTTTT.

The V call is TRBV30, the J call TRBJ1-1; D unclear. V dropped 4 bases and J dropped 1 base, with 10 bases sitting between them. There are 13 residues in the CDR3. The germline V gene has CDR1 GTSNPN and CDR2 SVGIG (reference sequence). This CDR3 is CAWKMTQNTEAFF. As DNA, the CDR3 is TGTGCCTGGAAGATGACACAGAACACTGAAGCTTTCTTT.

The CDR3 region has the DNA TGTGCCACTTGGGACAGGGACCATAAGAGCACCGGGGAGCTGTTTTTT. Its translation is CATWDRDHKSTGELFF. The chain couples TRBV10-3 to TRBJ2-2; the match to TRBD1 covers 9 bases. V lost 10 bases to trimming and J lost 4 bases; unmatched junction nucleotides: 13. Germline CDR1 is ENHRY and CDR2 is SYGVKD. The CDR3 consists of 16 residues.

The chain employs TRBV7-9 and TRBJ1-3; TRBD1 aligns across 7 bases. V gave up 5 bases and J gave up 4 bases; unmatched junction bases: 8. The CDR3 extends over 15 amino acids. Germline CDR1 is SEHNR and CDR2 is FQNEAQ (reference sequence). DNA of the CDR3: TGTGCCAGCAGCGGACTGGGACAGATCGGAAACACCATATATTTT. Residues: CASSGLGQIGNTIYF. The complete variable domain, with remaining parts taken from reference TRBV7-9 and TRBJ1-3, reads DTGVSQNPRHKITKRGQNVTFRCDPISEHNRLYWYRQTLGQGPEFLTYFQNEAQLEKSRLLSDRFSAERPKGSFSTLEIQRTEQGDSAMYLCASSGLGQIGNTIYFGEGSWLTVV.

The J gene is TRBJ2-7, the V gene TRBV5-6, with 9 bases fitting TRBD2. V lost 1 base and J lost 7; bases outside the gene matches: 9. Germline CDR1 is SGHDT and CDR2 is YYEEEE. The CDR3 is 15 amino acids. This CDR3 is CASSLRLAEAVEQYF. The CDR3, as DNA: TGTGCCAGCAGCTTGCGACTAGCGGAAGCGGTTGAGCAGTACTTC.

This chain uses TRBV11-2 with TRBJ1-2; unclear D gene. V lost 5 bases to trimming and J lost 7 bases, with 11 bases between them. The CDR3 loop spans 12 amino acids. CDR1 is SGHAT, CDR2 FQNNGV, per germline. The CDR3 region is CASSPGSLGYTF. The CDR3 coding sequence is TGTGCCAGCAGCCCAGGTTCCCTTGGCTACACCTTC.

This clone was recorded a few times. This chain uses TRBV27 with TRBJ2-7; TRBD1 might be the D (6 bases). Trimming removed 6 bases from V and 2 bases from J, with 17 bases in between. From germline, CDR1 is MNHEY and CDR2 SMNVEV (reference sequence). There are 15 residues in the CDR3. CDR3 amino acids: CASSLSDRRTYEQYF. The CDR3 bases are TGTGCCAGCAGCCTATCCGACAGGCGAACCTACGAGCAGTACTTC.

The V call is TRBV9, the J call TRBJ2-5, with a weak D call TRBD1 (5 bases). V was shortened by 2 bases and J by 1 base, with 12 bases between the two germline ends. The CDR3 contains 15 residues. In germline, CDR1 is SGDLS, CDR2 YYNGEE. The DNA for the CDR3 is TGTGCCAGCAGCGTGTACGGAAGGGGCCAAGAGACCCAGTACTTC. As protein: CASSVYGRGQETQYF.

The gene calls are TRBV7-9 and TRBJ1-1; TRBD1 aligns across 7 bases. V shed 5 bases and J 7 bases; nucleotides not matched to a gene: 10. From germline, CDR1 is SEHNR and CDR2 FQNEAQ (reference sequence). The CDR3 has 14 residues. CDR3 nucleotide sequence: TGTGCCAGCAGCCTTCATAGCCGGGACAGTGAAGCTTTCTTT. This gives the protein CASSLHSRDSEAFF.

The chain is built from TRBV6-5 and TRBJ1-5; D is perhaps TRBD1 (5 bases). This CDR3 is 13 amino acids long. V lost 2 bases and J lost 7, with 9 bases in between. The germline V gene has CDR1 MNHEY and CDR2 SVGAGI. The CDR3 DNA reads TGTGCCAGCAGTTACCGGGGGGACCAGCCCCAGCATTTT. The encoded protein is CASSYRGDQPQHF.

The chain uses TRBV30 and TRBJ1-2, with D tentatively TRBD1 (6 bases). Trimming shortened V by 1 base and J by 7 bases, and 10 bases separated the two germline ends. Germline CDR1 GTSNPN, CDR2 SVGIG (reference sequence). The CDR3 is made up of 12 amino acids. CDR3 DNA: TGTGCCTGGAGTGGGACAGAAGGTGGCTACACCTTC. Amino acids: CAWSGTEGGYTF.

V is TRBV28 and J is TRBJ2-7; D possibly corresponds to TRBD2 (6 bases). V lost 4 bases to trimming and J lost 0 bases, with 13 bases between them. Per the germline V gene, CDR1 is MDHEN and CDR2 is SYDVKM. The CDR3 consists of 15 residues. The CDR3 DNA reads TGTGCCAGCAGTTCAACTCCCGGGAGCTCCTACGAGCAGTACTTC. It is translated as CASSSTPGSSYEQYF.

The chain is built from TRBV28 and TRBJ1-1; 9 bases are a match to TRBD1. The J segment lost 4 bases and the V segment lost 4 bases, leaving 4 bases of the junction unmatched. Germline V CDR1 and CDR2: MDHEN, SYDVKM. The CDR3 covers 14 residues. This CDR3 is CASSSGQGITEAFF. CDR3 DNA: TGTGCCAGCAGTTCGGGACAGGGAATCACTGAAGCTTTCTTT.

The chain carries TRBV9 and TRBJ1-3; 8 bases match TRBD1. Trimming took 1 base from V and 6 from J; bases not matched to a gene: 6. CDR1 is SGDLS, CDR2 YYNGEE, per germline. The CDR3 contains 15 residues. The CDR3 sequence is CASSVLDRVENTIYF. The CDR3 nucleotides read TGTGCCAGCAGCGTATTGGACAGGGTTGAAAACACCATATATTTT.

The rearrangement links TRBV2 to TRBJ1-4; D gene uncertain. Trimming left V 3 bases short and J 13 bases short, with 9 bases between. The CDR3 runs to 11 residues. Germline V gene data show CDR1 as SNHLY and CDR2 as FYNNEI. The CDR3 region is CASSDSNLLFF. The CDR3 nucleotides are TGTGCCAGCAGTGATAGTAACTTACTGTTTTTT.

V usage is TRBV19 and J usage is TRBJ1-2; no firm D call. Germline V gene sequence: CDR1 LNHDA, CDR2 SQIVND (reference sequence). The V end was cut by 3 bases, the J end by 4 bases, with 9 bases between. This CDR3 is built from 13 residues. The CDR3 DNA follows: TGTGCCAGTAGTATCGCAGGAATCTATGGCTACACCTTC. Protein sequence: CASSIAGIYGYTF. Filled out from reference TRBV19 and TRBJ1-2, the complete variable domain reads DGGITQSPKYLFRKEGQNVTLSCEQNLNHDAMYWYRQDPGQGLRLIYYSQIVNDFQKGDIAEGYSVSREKKESFPLTVTSAQKNPTAFYLCASSIAGIYGYTFGSGTRLTVV.

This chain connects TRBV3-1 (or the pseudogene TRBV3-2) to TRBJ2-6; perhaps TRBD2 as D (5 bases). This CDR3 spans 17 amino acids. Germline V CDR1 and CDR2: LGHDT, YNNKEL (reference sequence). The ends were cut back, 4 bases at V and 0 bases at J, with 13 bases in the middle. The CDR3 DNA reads TGTGCCAGCAGCCGAGGGATAGCAACCTCTGGGGCCAACGTCCTGACTTTC. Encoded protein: CASSRGIATSGANVLTF.

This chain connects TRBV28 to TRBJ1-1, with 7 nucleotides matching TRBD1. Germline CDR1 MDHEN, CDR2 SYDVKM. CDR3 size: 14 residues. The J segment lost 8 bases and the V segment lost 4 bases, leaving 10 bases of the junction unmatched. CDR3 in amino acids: CASSSTSWDREAFF. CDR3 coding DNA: TGTGCCAGCAGTTCGACCTCATGGGACAGAGAAGCTTTCTTT. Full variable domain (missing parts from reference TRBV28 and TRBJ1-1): DVKVTQSSRYLVKRTGEKVFLECVQDMDHENMFWYRQDPGLGLRLIYFSYDVKMKEKGDIPEGYSVSREKKERFSLILESASTNQTSMYLCASSSTSWDREAFFGQGTRLTVV.

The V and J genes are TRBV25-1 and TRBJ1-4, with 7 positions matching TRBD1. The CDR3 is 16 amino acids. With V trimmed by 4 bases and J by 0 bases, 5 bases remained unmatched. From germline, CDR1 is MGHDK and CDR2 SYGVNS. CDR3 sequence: CASSASQGATNEKLFF. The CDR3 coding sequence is TGTGCCAGCAGTGCAAGCCAGGGGGCAACTAATGAAAAACTGTTTTTT.

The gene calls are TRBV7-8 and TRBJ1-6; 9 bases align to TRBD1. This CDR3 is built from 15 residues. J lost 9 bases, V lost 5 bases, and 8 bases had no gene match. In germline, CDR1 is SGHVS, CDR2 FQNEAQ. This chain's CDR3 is CASSGDRVHFSPLHF. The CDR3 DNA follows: TGTGCCAGCAGCGGGGACAGGGTTCATTTTTCACCCCTCCACTTT. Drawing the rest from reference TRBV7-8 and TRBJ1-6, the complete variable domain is GAGVSQSPRYKVAKRGQDVALRCDPISGHVSLFWYQQALGQGPEFLTYFQNEAQLDKSGLPSDRFFAERPEGSVSTLKIQRTQQEDSAVYLCASSGDRVHFSPLHFGNGTRLTVT.

The CDR3 sequence: CASSLGGSADTQYF. For the CDR3, the DNA is TGTGCCAGCAGCCTAGGGGGATCCGCAGATACGCAGTATTTT. The chain is built from TRBV6-5 and TRBJ2-3; weak D call: TRBD1 (6 bases). In germline, CDR1 is MNHEY, CDR2 SVGAGI. V was trimmed by 6 bases and J by 4 bases, leaving 14 bases between them. The CDR3 totals 14 residues.

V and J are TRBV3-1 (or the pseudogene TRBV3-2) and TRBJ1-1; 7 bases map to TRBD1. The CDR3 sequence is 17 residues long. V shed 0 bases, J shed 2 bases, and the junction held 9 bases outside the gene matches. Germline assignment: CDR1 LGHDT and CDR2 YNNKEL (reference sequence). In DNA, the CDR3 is TGTGCCAGCAGCCAAGATCGGGGCGACAGGGTCAACACTGAAGCTTTCTTT. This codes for CASSQDRGDRVNTEAFF.